The subject of this entry is one TCR beta chain. No antigen is known for it. Every TCR library drew on about 4,000 ng of total RNA. With the 5' RACE reads reprocessed, TCRdb shows one record per CDR3 protein and no DNA. In all, the sample yields approximately 100,000 distinct CDR3 sequences. The length of the CDR3 is 15 residues. Germline CDR1 is SGHTA and CDR2 is FQGNSA. This sample was included in a study of monozygotic twins with inflammatory bowel disease. Study findings and constraints: Differing immunosuppressive treatments may have added variability to patient repertoires.

The sequence was obtained from a human donor with ulcerative colitis or Crohn's disease, or a healthy co-twin of an affected twin (not recorded which). The specimen was blood. The chain joins TRBV7-2 to TRBJ2-3; TCRdb designates TRBD2, a call that cannot be tested without DNA. CDR3 sequence reads: CASSLVGRGADTQYF. Drawing the rest from reference TRBV7-2 and TRBJ2-3, the complete variable domain is GAGVSQSPSNKVTEKGKDVELRCDPISGHTALYWYRQSLGQGLEFLIYFQGNSAPDKSGLPSDRFSAERTGGSVSTLTIQRTQQEDSAVYLCASSLVGRGADTQYFGPGTRLTVL.